This is a list of T cell receptor beta chains from one sample in a study of Graves' ophthalmopathy and Graves' hyperthyroidism. MiXCR, applied by TCRdb to the multiplex PCR reads, yields one record per CDR3 protein. The profile shows about 39,000 distinct CDR3 sequences, roughly 49% of them singletons. Sequencing used peripheral blood. The origin of the receptors is an adult woman with stable Graves' hyperthyroidism. CDR3s include the opening cysteine and the closing phenylalanine or tryptophan. Fields, in order: V gene, D gene, J gene, clone size, CDR3 DNA, CDR3 protein. The D gene is left open where the match is weak. Not every row has a clone size; where given, it reads once, few, many or a size class.

>TRBV9|NA|TRBJ2-7|many
TGTGCCAGCAGCCCCGATAATTGGGATCTCGACGAGCAGTACTTC
CASSPDNWDLDEQYF
>TRBV2|TRBD1|TRBJ1-2|NA
TGTGCCAGCAGTGCGGGACAGGGTACGGACTATGGCTACACCTTC
CASSAGQGTDYGYTF
>TRBV19|TRBD1|TRBJ1-5|many
TGTGCCAGCCAGGACAGGGAGGTACAGCCCCAGCATTTT
CASQDREVQPQHF
>TRBV12-5|NA|TRBJ1-1|many
TGTGCTAGTGGTTTGGTACGGGGCAGGGAGGGAAGGTACACTGAAGCTTTCTTT
CASGLVRGREGRYTEAFF
>TRBV28|NA|TRBJ1-5|many
TGTGCCAGCAGTTCCTCAGGGTCGATACAGCCCCAGCATTTT
CASSSSGSIQPQHF
>TRBV7-3|NA|TRBJ1-2|many
TGTGCCAGCAGCCCCCGGGGAAGGGGGGGCTACACCTTC
CASSPRGRGGYTF
>TRBV29-1|NA|TRBJ2-7|NA
TGCAGCGTCGCCGGCGGGTTGACCTACGAGCAGTACTTC
CSVAGGLTYEQYF
>TRBV5-1|TRBD1|TRBJ1-4|NA
TGTGCCAGCAGCTTGCCAGGGGGCGATGAAAAACTGTTTTTT
CASSLPGGDEKLFF
>TRBV29-1|TRBD1|TRBJ2-7|NA
TGCAGCGTTGAAGATCCTCCCGGGACAGAGAACGAGCAGTACTTC
CSVEDPPGTENEQYF
>TRBV19|NA|TRBJ1-1|NA
TGTGCCAGTAGCATATTAGACGGAGGCATTGAAGCTTTCTTC
CASSILDGGIEAFF
>TRBV7-9|NA|TRBJ2-3|many
TGTGCCAGTAGACGGTACCGAGGGGCGCAGTATTTT
CASRRYRGAQYF